A single sample is the source of the 26 T cell receptor beta chains below, sequenced in a study of T cell responses to AZD1222 COVID-19 vaccine. Assay used: immunoSEQ multiplex PCR; TCRdb lists only in-frame clones, some missing. The repertoire holds some 120,000 clones, 93% seen once, with approximately 3.1% in the top ten. Material: peripheral blood, obtained on day 0 of AZD1222 vaccination. These receptor sequences come from an adult in good health.

The J gene is TRBJ1-6, the V gene TRBV6-5, with 7 nucleotides matching TRBD1. V lost 5 bases, J lost 10 bases, and 8 bases stayed unmatched. CDR1 is MNHEY, CDR2 SVGAGI, per germline. The CDR3 runs 14 residues. This chain's CDR3 is CASSPDRDRSPLHF. The CDR3 nucleotides are TGTGCCAGCAGTCCCGACAGGGATCGCTCACCCCTCCACTTT.

The table lists this clone with a count of one. The sample carries other DNA sequences with the same CDR3. The V call is TRBV6-5, the J call TRBJ1-3; D remains unclear. Deletions cut 6 bases from V and 0 bases from J, with 9 bases between. The length of the CDR3 is 14 residues. Per germline, CDR1 MNHEY and CDR2 SVGAGI. CDR3 loop: CASSSGGSGNTIYF. As DNA, the CDR3 is TGTGCCAGCAGCAGCGGAGGCTCTGGAAACACCATATATTTT.

The rearrangement uses TRBV6-2 or TRBV6-3 and TRBJ1-2; D is ambiguous. The length of the CDR3 is 12 residues. Germline V gives CDR1 MNHEY, CDR2 SVGEGT. V lost 6 bases to trimming and J lost 5 bases, with 10 bases between them. Written as DNA, the CDR3 is TGTGCCAGCAGCCCCAATCGTTATGGCTACACCTTC. Protein product: CASSPNRYGYTF.

The chain employs TRBV9 and TRBJ1-2; 10 bases line up with TRBD1. Trimming took 0 bases from V and 3 from J; bases not matched to a gene: 8. Germline V gives CDR1 SGDLS, CDR2 YYNGEE. This CDR3 has 17 residues. CDR3 nucleotide sequence: TGTGCCAGCAGCGTAGGACAGGGGGCAGTTTGGGACTATGGCTACACCTTC. Translation gives CASSVGQGAVWDYGYTF.

J is TRBJ1-1 and V is TRBV7-9; 9 nucleotides line up with TRBD1. CDR3 length: 15 amino acids. Per germline, CDR1 SEHNR and CDR2 FQNEAQ (reference sequence). V was clipped by 4 bases and J by 2 bases; unmatched bases: 5. The CDR3 is CASSSPTGGNTEAFF. In DNA, the CDR3 is TGTGCCAGCAGCTCGCCGACAGGGGGAAACACTGAAGCTTTCTTT.

The CDR3 reads CASSLDRDHNEQFF. For the CDR3, the DNA is TGTGCCAGCAGTTTGGACCGAGACCACAATGAGCAGTTCTTC. The chain couples TRBV7-9 to TRBJ2-1; D remains ambiguous. The germline V gene has CDR1 SEHNR and CDR2 FQNEAQ (reference sequence). This CDR3 region has 14 residues. Trimming took off 6 bases at V and 5 bases at J, with 14 bases between the two ends.

V usage is TRBV9 and J usage is TRBJ1-2, with TRBD1 matching over 7 bases. In germline, CDR1 is SGDLS, CDR2 YYNGEE. The CDR3 is 14 amino acids. V shed 3 bases, J shed 8 bases, and the junction held 10 bases outside the gene matches. The chain's CDR3 is CASSADRDREGYTF. CDR3 nucleotide sequence: TGTGCCAGCAGCGCGGACCGGGACAGAGAGGGCTACACCTTC.

V gene TRBV28 combines with J gene TRBJ1-6; perhaps TRBD1 as D (6 bases). The CDR3 spans 17 residues. V was shortened by 6 bases and J by 8 bases, with 23 bases between the two germline ends. Germline V gene data show CDR1 as MDHEN and CDR2 as SYDVKM. This chain's CDR3 is CASSLGAGGSVDSPLHF. CDR3 DNA sequence: TGTGCCAGCAGCTTAGGGGCGGGGGGCTCGGTTGATTCACCCCTCCACTTT.

The genes are TRBV19 and TRBJ1-2; 7 bases map to TRBD1. The CDR3 has 14 amino acids. V lost 7 bases and J lost 4; bases outside the gene matches: 9. In germline, CDR1 is LNHDA, CDR2 SQIVND (reference sequence). The CDR3 coding sequence is TGTGCCAGTACCAGGGACAGAGAGGGCTATGGCTACACCTTC. Translation: CASTRDREGYGYTF.

There are a few counts of this clone. The rearrangement joins TRBV2 to TRBJ2-5; no firm D call. CDR3 size: 12 residues. Germline CDR1 reads SNHLY; CDR2 reads FYNNEI. The V gene lost 2 bases and the J gene lost 13 bases, with 14 bases spanning the gap. CDR3 DNA: TGTGCCAGCAGTGAACGGGCAGCCCTGGGGTACTTC. Protein product: CASSERAALGYF.

The chain links TRBV30 to TRBJ2-7; 9 bases line up with TRBD2. V dropped 3 bases and J dropped 6; count of bases not matched to a gene: 6. This CDR3 has 13 residues. CDR1 is GTSNPN and CDR2 is SVGIG in the germline V gene (reference sequence). The CDR3 sequence is CAWSGLARGEQYF. DNA for the CDR3: TGTGCCTGGAGCGGACTAGCGAGGGGCGAGCAGTACTTC.

The rearrangement links TRBV7-9 to TRBJ1-4; no definite D call. Trimming pared 4 bases from V and 7 bases from J, leaving 16 bases between. Germline assignment: CDR1 SEHNR and CDR2 FQNEAQ (reference sequence). This CDR3 is 15 amino acids long. The CDR3 DNA reads TGTGCCAGCAGCTCCCCAAGGGCGCTGGGTGAAAAACTGTTTTTT. This sequence encodes CASSSPRALGEKLFF.

This chain connects TRBV29-1 to TRBJ2-1; 7 nucleotides agree with TRBD2. This CDR3 has 13 residues. Germline CDR1 reads SQVTM; CDR2 reads ANQGSEA. With 3 bases clipped from V and 4 bases from J, the junction kept 3 bases outside the gene matches. CDR3 sequence: CSVDASGYNEQFF. In nucleotides, the CDR3 is TGCAGCGTTGATGCTAGCGGATACAATGAGCAGTTCTTC.

The chain is built from TRBV30 and TRBJ2-7; D could derive from TRBD1 or TRBD2 (5 bases each). The CDR3 has 14 residues. Germline V gives CDR1 GTSNPN, CDR2 SVGIG (reference sequence). V dropped 4 bases and J dropped 1 base, with 14 bases sitting between them. The CDR3 protein is CAWKGPWGSYEQYF. CDR3 DNA sequence: TGTGCCTGGAAAGGGCCGTGGGGGTCCTACGAGCAGTACTTC.

A remark on this clone: The sample carries other DNA sequences with the same CDR3. This chain links TRBV28 with TRBJ1-5; no clear D. This CDR3 has 12 residues. V lost 2 bases and J 5 bases, leaving 4 bases between the germline ends. Per germline, CDR1 MDHEN and CDR2 SYDVKM. The CDR3 coding sequence is TGTGCCAGCAGTTTACCTGATCAGCCCCAGCATTTT. Its protein product is CASSLPDQPQHF.

V gene TRBV7-9 combines with J gene TRBJ1-5; possible D gene TRBD1, 5 bases. There are 13 residues in the CDR3. V lost 5 bases to trimming and J lost 5 bases, with 10 bases between them. Germline CDR1 SEHNR, CDR2 FQNEAQ (reference sequence). The CDR3 bases are TGTGCCAGCAGCCCGATAGGGGATCAGCCCCAGCATTTT. Protein sequence: CASSPIGDQPQHF.

The rearrangement links TRBV6-5 to TRBJ1-4; D gene ambiguous. This CDR3 spans 14 amino acids. Germline values: CDR1 MNHEY, CDR2 SVGAGI. V was shortened by 4 bases and J by 5 bases, with 11 bases between the two germline ends. The CDR3 region is CASSSPGLNEKLFF. In DNA form, the CDR3 reads TGTGCCAGCAGTTCTCCGGGTCTGAATGAAAAACTGTTTTTT.

This clone was counted a single time. The chain has TRBV19 and TRBJ2-5, with a weak D call TRBD1 (6 bases). Trimming stripped 3 bases from V and 5 bases from J, with 10 bases between. From germline, CDR1 is LNHDA and CDR2 SQIVND (reference sequence). The CDR3 length is 13 residues. The CDR3 protein is CASSINRDETQYF. The CDR3 nucleotides read TGTGCCAGTAGTATTAACAGGGATGAGACCCAGTACTTC.

The chain is built from TRBV27 and TRBJ1-5; a weak D match, TRBD1 (5 bases). The CDR3 is 16 residues long. Germline V gene lookup returns CDR1 MNHEY and CDR2 SMNVEV (reference sequence). V was trimmed by 0 bases and J by 0 bases, leaving 9 bases between them. The CDR3 protein is CASSLSEGDSNQPQHF. The DNA for the CDR3 is TGTGCCAGCAGTTTATCGGAAGGGGATAGCAATCAGCCCCAGCATTTT.

The chain couples TRBV27 to TRBJ1-1; 8 nucleotides align to TRBD1. Trimming took 1 base from V and 4 from J; bases not matched to a gene: 8. The germline CDR1 and CDR2 sequences are MNHEY and SMNVEV (reference sequence). The CDR3 spans 16 residues. This CDR3 reads CASSLFQGARVTEAFF. The CDR3 nucleotides read TGTGCCAGCAGTTTATTCCAGGGGGCGCGGGTCACTGAAGCTTTCTTT.

The rearrangement joins TRBV7-3 to TRBJ2-3; D uncertain. CDR1 and CDR2 (germline): SGHTA, FQGTGA. V lost 2 bases and J 4 bases, leaving 10 bases between the germline ends. This CDR3 has 14 residues. Here the CDR3 reads CASSLGSVADTQYF. The CDR3 DNA sequence: TGTGCCAGCAGCTTAGGCAGCGTAGCAGATACGCAGTATTTT.

This clone was seen a single time. CDR3 region: CATMATNTGELFF. In nucleotides, the CDR3 is TGTGCCACCATGGCGACGAACACCGGGGAGCTGTTTTTT. The chain carries TRBV24-1 and TRBJ2-2; D gene unclear. Germline V gene data show CDR1 as KGHDR and CDR2 as SFDVKD. The CDR3 runs to 13 residues. V was shortened by 8 bases and J by 0 bases, with 6 bases between the two germline ends.

V and J are TRBV5-1 and TRBJ2-3, with D hard to call. CDR1 and CDR2 from the germline V gene are SGHRS and YFSETQ. CDR3 length: 15 amino acids. Trimming took off 1 base at V and 2 bases at J, with 11 bases between the two ends. The CDR3 DNA sequence: TGCGCCAGCAGCTTGATGGGCGGATCCACAGATACGCAGTATTTT. Protein sequence: CASSLMGGSTDTQYF.

The chain is built from TRBV2 and TRBJ2-1, with TRBD2 matching 11 bases. V shed 10 bases and J 9 bases; nucleotides not matched to a gene: 5. This CDR3 spans 12 amino acids. Germline CDR1 SNHLY, CDR2 FYNNEI. Here the CDR3 DNA reads TGTGCCACACTAGCGGGAGTTAGTGAGCAGTTCTTC. This encodes CATLAGVSEQFF.

The chain joins TRBV7-8 to TRBJ1-1; the D is unclear. The CDR3 totals 15 residues. Trimming removed 2 bases at V and 1 base at J, with 11 bases between. The germline CDR1 and CDR2 sequences are SGHVS and FQNEAQ. CDR3 in DNA: TGTGCCAGCAGCTTAATCTCTCGGGGGAACACTGAAGCTTTCTTT. Translated, it gives CASSLISRGNTEAFF.

V and J are TRBV18 and TRBJ1-1, with 8 nucleotides matching TRBD1. V lost 6 bases and J lost 5; bases outside the gene matches: 5. The CDR3 has 13 amino acids. Germline V CDR1 and CDR2: KGHSH, LQKENI. In DNA, the CDR3 is TGTGCCAGCTCGACAGGGGTTGGGACTGAAGCTTTCTTT. It encodes CASSTGVGTEAFF.